This T cell receptor (beta chain) derives from a study of shared clonotypes between healthy human individuals. About the study: Sampling drew on donors who were a couple of women and a few men aged 18 to 49. General observations from the study: Investigators collected only blood, and repertoires in tissues likely differ.

Assay: immunoSEQ multiplex PCR; the TCRdb copy retains only in-frame clones and omits some. This repertoire shows some 500,000 clones, roughly 95% found once; its top ten account for about 0.064%. The V and J ends lost 2 bases and 1 base respectively, with 12 bases between them. This CDR3 is 15 amino acids long. CDR1 is SGHRS, CDR2 YFSETQ, per germline. Notes on this clone: Its specificity is unknown.

The V and J genes are TRBV5-1 and TRBJ1-2, with a tentative D call TRBD1 (6 bases). The TCR originated in a woman aged 25 to 39 in good health. The sequencing sample was made of naive CD4+ T cells sorted from blood. Subset indicated: CD45RA+ positively selected. This CDR3 reads CASSFRADSNYGYTF. In DNA form, the CDR3 reads TGCGCCAGCAGCTTTAGGGCGGACAGTAACTATGGCTACACCTTC.